These 13 T cell receptor beta chains were all obtained from the same sample, sequenced in a study of shared clonotypes between healthy human individuals (dated by TCRdb to the early 2020s). The library was produced with the immunoSEQ multiplex PCR assay. TCRdb stores this immuneACCESS table with in-frame sequences only. Part of the clones is absent; in the studies checked, under half of the shortfall reflects unresolved V genes, and no reason is known for the rest. The sample records 490,000 or so clones, 76% of which are singletons. Roughly 13% of the sample rests with the top ten. The sequencing input was PBMCs. The receptor set was obtained from a woman between 35 and 50 years old in good health. Some clones in this sample may be carry-over from other donors' samples.

With regard to this clone: This likely came from a read error, as a far larger clone is one base away. The genes are TRBV29-1 and TRBJ2-3, with 9 positions matching TRBD2. The CDR3 has 15 residues. Germline-derived CDR1 and CDR2 are SQVTM and ANQGSEA. The CDR3 coding sequence is TGCAGCGTTGGTTTAGCGGGAGAGATCACAGGTACGCAGTATTTT. This sequence encodes CSVGLAGEITGTQYF.

For this clone: A single base separates this from a much larger clone, so it may be a read error. Within the sample, other DNA sequences also encode this same CDR3. The V gene is TRBV30, the J gene TRBJ1-6; D might be TRBD1 (5 bases). The V end was cut by 3 bases, the J end by 8 bases, with 5 bases between. CDR1 is GTSNPN and CDR2 is SVGIG in the germline V gene (reference sequence). The CDR3 loop spans 11 amino acids. The CDR3 bases are TGTGCCTGGAGCAGGGATTCACCCCTCCACTTT. This gives the protein CAWSRDSPLHF. The full variable domain, in which reference TRBV30 and TRBJ1-6 provide the parts outside the CDR3, is SQTIHQWPATLVQPVGSPLSLECTVEGTSNPNLYWYRQAAGRGLQLLFYSVGIGQISSEVPQNLSASRPQDRQFILSSKKLLLSDSGFYLCAWSRDSPLHFGNGTRLTVT.

V is TRBV6-6 and J is TRBJ1-2; D is unresolved. CDR1 is MNHNY and CDR2 is SVGAGI in the germline V gene (reference sequence). Trimming cost V 5 bases and J 1 base, with 11 bases left between them. This CDR3 comprises 14 residues. The CDR3 bases are TGTGCCAGCAGTAAGGACGCTGGTAACTATGGCTACACCTTC. This gives the protein CASSKDAGNYGYTF.

The J gene is TRBJ2-1, the V gene TRBV11-2; weak D call: TRBD2 (5 bases). This CDR3 comprises 17 residues. Looked up from germline, CDR1 is SGHAT and CDR2 is FQNNGV. V was clipped by 5 bases and J by 0 bases, with 17 bases between them. The CDR3 nucleotides read TGTGCCAGCAGCCTAACGTTTAGTGGGAGCTCCTACAATGAGCAGTTCTTC. Protein product: CASSLTFSGSSYNEQFF.

The table lists this clone with a few counts. This chain uses TRBV2 with TRBJ1-2; 7 bases fit TRBD1. Germline V gene sequence: CDR1 SNHLY, CDR2 FYNNEI. Trimming took 6 bases from V and 4 from J; bases not matched to a gene: 5. This CDR3 has 13 residues. CDR3 protein: CASSADRVYGYTF. CDR3 nucleotides: TGTGCCAGCAGCGCAGACAGGGTCTATGGCTACACCTTC. The full variable domain, in which reference TRBV2 and TRBJ1-2 provide the parts outside the CDR3, is EPEVTQTPSHQVTQMGQEVILRCVPISNHLYFYWYRQILGQKVEFLVSFYNNEISEKSEIFDDQFSVERPDGSNFTLKIRSTKLEDSAMYFCASSADRVYGYTFGSGTRLTVV.

This clone was seen more than once but under ten times. The chain has TRBV5-1 and TRBJ2-5, with 9 bases matching TRBD1. Germline CDR1 SGHRS, CDR2 YFSETQ. This CDR3 comprises 15 residues. The V and J ends lost 4 bases and 4 bases, in that order; junction bases with no gene match: 8. The CDR3 coding sequence is TGCGCCAGCAGCCAAAGGGACAGGGAAGGAGAGACCCAGTACTTC. It specifies CASSQRDREGETQYF.

V and J are TRBV4-3 and TRBJ1-2, with 8 bases lining up with TRBD1. The CDR3 runs to 15 residues. With 4 bases clipped from V and 3 bases from J, the junction kept 7 bases outside the gene matches. CDR1 and CDR2 from the germline V gene are LGHNA and YSLEER. CDR3 sequence reads: CASSPFMGQDYGYTF. The DNA for the CDR3 is TGCGCCAGCAGCCCCTTTATGGGACAGGACTATGGCTACACCTTC.

The rearrangement links TRBV21-1 to TRBJ2-3; the table calls TRBD2, which could not be checked here. TRBV21-1 is recorded as a pseudogene. This CDR3 has 17 amino acids. CDR3 nucleotides: TGTGCCAGCAGCAATGGGATAGCGGGAGGACACACAGATACGCAGTATTTT. Translation gives CASSNGIAGGHTDTQYF.

The V gene is TRBV5-1, the J gene TRBJ2-2; a possible D gene is TRBD1 (5 bases). Per the germline V gene, CDR1 is SGHRS and CDR2 is YFSETQ. The CDR3 has 15 amino acids. V was cut by 1 base and J by 1 base, with 8 bases left in between. The CDR3 DNA reads TGCGCCAGCAGCTTGTTTACAGGGAACACCGGGGAGCTGTTTTTT. This gives the protein CASSLFTGNTGELFF.

The chain is built from TRBV9 and TRBJ2-2; 7 bases fit TRBD1. V lost 4 bases to trimming and J lost 6 bases; unmatched junction nucleotides: 12. Germline V gene data show CDR1 as SGDLS and CDR2 as YYNGEE. The CDR3 length is 16 residues. The CDR3 protein is CASSPGGQRTSGELFF. The CDR3 DNA is TGTGCCAGCAGCCCAGGGGGACAGCGAACCTCCGGGGAGCTGTTTTTT.

This chain's CDR3 is CASAQAVQGAGEQYF. The CDR3 DNA reads TGTGCCAGCGCCCAGGCGGTACAGGGGGCAGGGGAGCAGTACTTC. V usage is TRBV2 and J usage is TRBJ2-7, with 9 bases aligning to TRBD1. V dropped 8 bases and J dropped 7; count of bases not matched to a gene: 15. The germline V gene encodes CDR1 SNHLY and CDR2 FYNNEI. The CDR3 is 15 amino acids. Complete variable domain (other parts from reference TRBV2 and TRBJ2-7): EPEVTQTPSHQVTQMGQEVILRCVPISNHLYFYWYRQILGQKVEFLVSFYNNEISEKSEIFDDQFSVERPDGSNFTLKIRSTKLEDSAMYFCASAQAVQGAGEQYFGPGTRLTVT.

J is TRBJ1-2 and V is TRBV6-1; 8 bases line up with TRBD1. Germline assignment: CDR1 MNHNS and CDR2 SASEGT. V lost 3 bases and J lost 4; bases outside the gene matches: 4. The CDR3 consists of 14 residues. The CDR3: CASSDDRGLYGYTF. The DNA of the CDR3 is TGTGCCAGCAGTGACGACAGGGGCCTCTATGGCTACACCTTC.

This clone was seen at least ten times. The gene calls are TRBV10-3 and TRBJ2-3; D is possibly TRBD1 or TRBD2 (5 bases each). Germline V CDR1 and CDR2: ENHRY, SYGVKD. The V gene lost 5 bases and the J gene lost 2 bases, with 14 bases spanning the gap. The CDR3 length is 15 residues. For the CDR3, the DNA is TGTGCCATCAGTAAAACCGGGACGGACACAGATACGCAGTATTTT. Amino acid sequence: CAISKTGTDTDTQYF.